These T cell receptor beta chains were read from a single sample in a study of T cells in Graves' hyperthyroidism and ophthalmopathy. TCRdb independently ran MiXCR on the multiplex PCR reads; one entry per CDR3 protein. Found here are roughly 500,000 distinct CDR3 sequences, about half of them singletons; the top ten hold around 20%. The sequenced material came from peripheral blood or thyroid tissue (not recorded which). All receptors come from an adult woman with Graves' disease, either hyperthyroidism or ophthalmopathy (not recorded which). The CDR3 runs from the conserved cysteine through the conserved F or W. Fields, in order: V gene, clone size, D gene, J gene, CDR3 length, CDR3 protein, CDR3 DNA. The D gene is left open where the match is weak. Only part of the rows carry a size: once, few, many, or a class if the clone is expanded.

TRBV12-3/TRBV12-4,NA,TRBD1,TRBJ1-5,17,CASRNGTGIVVGQPQHF,TGTGCCAGCAGAAACGGGACAGGGATCGTAGTGGGTCAGCCCCAGCATTTT
TRBV10-3,NA,NA,TRBJ1-3,14,CAISALREGNTIYF,TGTGCCATCAGTGCTTTGAGGGAGGGAAACACCATATATTTT
TRBV6-5,many,NA,TRBJ2-5,12,CASSQGKETQYF,TGTGCCAGCAGTCAGGGGAAGGAGACCCAGTACTTC
TRBV24-1,NA,NA,TRBJ1-3,12,CATSASGNTIYF,TGTGCCACCAGTGCTTCAGGAAACACCATATATTTT
TRBV2,once,NA,TRBJ2-5,10,CASARETQYF,TGTGCCAGCGCCCGAGAGACCCAGTACTTC
TRBV10-3,NA,TRBD1,TRBJ1-3,15,CAIGRQGGPGNTIYF,TGTGCCATCGGTAGACAGGGGGGGCCGGGAAACACCATATATTTT
TRBV7-9,many,NA,TRBJ2-7,15,CASSLRRGLSYEQYF,TGTGCCAGCAGCTTAAGGCGGGGCCTCTCCTACGAGCAGTACTTC
TRBV5-1,many,NA,TRBJ1-6,17,CASSLIPGAVGNSPLHF,TGCGCCAGCAGCTTGATCCCAGGGGCGGTGGGTAATTCACCCCTCCACTTT
TRBV10-3,many,NA,TRBJ2-5,14,CAISVGGSQETQYF,TGTGCCATCAGTGTTGGTGGGTCACAAGAGACCCAGTACTTC
TRBV2,NA,TRBD2,TRBJ2-5,15,CASSEGLAGKETQYF,TGTGCCAGCAGTGAAGGACTAGCGGGAAAAGAGACCCAGTACTTC
TRBV20-1,NA,NA,TRBJ1-2,12,CSANKGLYGYTF,TGCAGTGCTAATAAGGGACTCTATGGCTACACCTTC